Given below is one T cell receptor beta chain in context. Its cognate antigen is unknown. This record belongs to a study of CD8 T cells in ankylosing spondylitis. Overall study results and limits: Ankylosing spondylitis blood seemed to carry a telltale TCR beta motif made of about 8 highly homologous variants. Both synovial fluid and blood in reactive arthritis had previously been reported to carry some motif variants.

Quantitative 5'-RACE with molecular barcodes was used to make the TCR beta libraries. TCRdb passed the 5' RACE reads through MiXCR, listing each CDR3 protein once. The sample yields around 390,000 distinct CDR3 sequences, around 24% seen once. The CDR3 has 16 amino acids. The germline V and J ends were trimmed by 3 bases and 1 base, with 14 bases remaining between them. Germline V lookup: CDR1 LNHNV, CDR2 YYDKDF (reference sequence). The rearrangement uses TRBV15 and TRBJ2-3, with D perhaps matching TRBD1 or TRBD2 (5 bases each). The origin of this receptor is a male donor with ankylosing spondylitis. The material sequenced was blood, either unsorted or a sorted T cell fraction (not recorded which). The CDR3 DNA reads TGTGCCACCAGCAGCGGCTGGGGGATGGGCACAGATACGCAGTATTTT. It is translated as CATSSGWGMGTDTQYF.